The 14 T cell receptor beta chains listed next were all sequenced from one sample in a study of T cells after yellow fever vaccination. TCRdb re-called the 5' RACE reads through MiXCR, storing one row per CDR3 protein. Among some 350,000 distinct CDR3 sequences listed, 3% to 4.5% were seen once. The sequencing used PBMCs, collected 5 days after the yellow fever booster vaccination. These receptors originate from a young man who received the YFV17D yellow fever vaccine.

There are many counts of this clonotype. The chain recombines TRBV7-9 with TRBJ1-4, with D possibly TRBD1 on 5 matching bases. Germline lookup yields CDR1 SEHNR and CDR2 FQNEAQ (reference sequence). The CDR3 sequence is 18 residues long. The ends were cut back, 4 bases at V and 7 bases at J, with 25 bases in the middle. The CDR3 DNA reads TGTGCCAGCAGCTCCACTCCGGGGCAGGCTGTGGGGAGTGAAAAACTGTTTTTT. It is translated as CASSSTPGQAVGSEKLFF.

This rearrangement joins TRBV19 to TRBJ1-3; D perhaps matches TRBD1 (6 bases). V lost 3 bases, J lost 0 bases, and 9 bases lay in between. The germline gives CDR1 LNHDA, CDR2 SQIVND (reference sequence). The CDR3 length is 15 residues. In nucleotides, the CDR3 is TGTGCCAGTAGTATTGGGACAACCTCTGGAAACACCATATATTTT. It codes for CASSIGTTSGNTIYF.

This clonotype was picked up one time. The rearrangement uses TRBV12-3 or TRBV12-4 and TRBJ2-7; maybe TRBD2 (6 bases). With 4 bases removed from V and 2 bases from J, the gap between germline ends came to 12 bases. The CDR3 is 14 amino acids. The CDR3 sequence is CASSSSEGTYEQYF. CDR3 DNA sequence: TGTGCCAGCAGTTCCTCGGAGGGAACCTACGAGCAGTACTTC.

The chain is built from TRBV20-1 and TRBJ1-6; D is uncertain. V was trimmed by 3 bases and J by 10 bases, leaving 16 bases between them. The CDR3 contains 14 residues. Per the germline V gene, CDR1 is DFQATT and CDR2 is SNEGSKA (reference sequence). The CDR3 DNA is TGCAGTGCTAGCCCCGGTGGGCGCGGGTCACCCCTCCACTTT. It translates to CSASPGGRGSPLHF.

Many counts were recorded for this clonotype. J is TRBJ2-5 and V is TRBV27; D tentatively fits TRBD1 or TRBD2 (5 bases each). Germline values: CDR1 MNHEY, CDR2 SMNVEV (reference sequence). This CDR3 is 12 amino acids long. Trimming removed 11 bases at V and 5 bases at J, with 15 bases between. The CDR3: CASSHGAETQYF. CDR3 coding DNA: TGTGCCTCCTCACACGGGGCGGAGACCCAGTACTTC.

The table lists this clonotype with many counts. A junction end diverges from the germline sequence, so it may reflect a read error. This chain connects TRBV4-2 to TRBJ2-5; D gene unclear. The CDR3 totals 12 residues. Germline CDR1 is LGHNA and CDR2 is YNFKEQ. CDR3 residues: CASSQDRETQYF. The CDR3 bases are TGCGCCAGCAGCCAAGATCGGGAGACCCAGTACTTC.

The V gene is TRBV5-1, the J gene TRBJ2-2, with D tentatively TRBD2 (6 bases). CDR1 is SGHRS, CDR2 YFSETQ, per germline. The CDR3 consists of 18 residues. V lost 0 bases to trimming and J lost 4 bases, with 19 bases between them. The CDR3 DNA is TGCGCCAGCAGCTTGGATCTCCCGCTCGCGGGGTTCACCGGGGAGCTGTTTTTT. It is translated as CASSLDLPLAGFTGELFF.

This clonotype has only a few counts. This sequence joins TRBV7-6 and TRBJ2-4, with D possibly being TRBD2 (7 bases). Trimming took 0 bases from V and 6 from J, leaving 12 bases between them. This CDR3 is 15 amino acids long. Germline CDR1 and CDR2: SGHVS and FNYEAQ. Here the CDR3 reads CASSLAGGPGNIQYF. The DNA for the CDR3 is TGTGCCAGCAGCTTAGCGGGGGGGCCTGGAAACATTCAGTACTTC. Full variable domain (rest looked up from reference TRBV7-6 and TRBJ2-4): GAGVSQSPRYKVTKRGQDVALRCDPISGHVSLYWYRQALGQGPEFLTYFNYEAQQDKSGLPNDRFSAERPEGSISTLTIQRTEQRDSAMYRCASSLAGGPGNIQYFGAGTRLSVL.

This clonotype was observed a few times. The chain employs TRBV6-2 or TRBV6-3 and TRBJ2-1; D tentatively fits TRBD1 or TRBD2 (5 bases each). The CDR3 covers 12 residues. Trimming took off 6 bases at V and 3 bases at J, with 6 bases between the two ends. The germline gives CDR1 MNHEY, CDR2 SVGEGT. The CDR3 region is CASRGVYNEQFF. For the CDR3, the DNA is TGTGCCAGCAGGGGGGTCTACAATGAGCAGTTCTTC.

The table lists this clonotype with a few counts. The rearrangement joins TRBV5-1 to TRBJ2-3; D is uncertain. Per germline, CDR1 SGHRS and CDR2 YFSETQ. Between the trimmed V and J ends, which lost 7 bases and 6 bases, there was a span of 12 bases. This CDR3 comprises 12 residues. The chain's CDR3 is CASQSGGDTQYF. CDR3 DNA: TGCGCCAGCCAGTCCGGCGGCGATACGCAGTATTTT.

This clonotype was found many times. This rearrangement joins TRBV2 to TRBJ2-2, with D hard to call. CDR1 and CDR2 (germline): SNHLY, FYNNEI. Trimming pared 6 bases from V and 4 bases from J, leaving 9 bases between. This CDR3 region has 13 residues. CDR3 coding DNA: TGTGCCAGCAGCCGGGCCTTCACCGGGGAGCTGTTTTTT. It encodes CASSRAFTGELFF.

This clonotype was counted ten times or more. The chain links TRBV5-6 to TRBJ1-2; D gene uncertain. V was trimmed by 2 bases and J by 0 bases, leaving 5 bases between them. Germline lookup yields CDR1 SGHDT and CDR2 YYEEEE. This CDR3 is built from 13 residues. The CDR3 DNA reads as TGTGCCAGCAGCTTCGAAGCTAACTATGGCTACACCTTC. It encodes CASSFEANYGYTF.

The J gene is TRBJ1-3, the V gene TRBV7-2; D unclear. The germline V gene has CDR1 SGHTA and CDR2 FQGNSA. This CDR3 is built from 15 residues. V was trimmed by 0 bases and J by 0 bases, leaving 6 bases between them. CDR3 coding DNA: TGTGCCAGCAGCTTAGCAGGGTTCTCTGGAAACACCATATATTTT. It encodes CASSLAGFSGNTIYF.

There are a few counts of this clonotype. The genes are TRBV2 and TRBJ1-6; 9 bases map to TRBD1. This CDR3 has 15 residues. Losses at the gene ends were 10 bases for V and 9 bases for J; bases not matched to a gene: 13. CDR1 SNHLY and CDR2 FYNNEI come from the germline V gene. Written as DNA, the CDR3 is TGTGCCACTAGGCTTTTGGGACAGGGCGCTTCACCCCTCCACTTT. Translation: CATRLLGQGASPLHF.